The rows below give T cell receptor beta chains drawn from one sample of a study of early T cells in non-severe SARS-CoV-2 infection. Each CDR3 protein is one row after TCRdb ran MiXCR on the 5' RACE reads. The sample carries 60,000 to 75,000 distinct CDR3 sequences, about an eighth recorded once. The sequencing used whole blood, collected at baseline. These receptors originate from an adult who was a healthcare worker with PCR-confirmed SARS-CoV-2 infection or an uninfected control (not recorded which). Each CDR3 is given with its conserved first and last residue. The order of the fields is V gene, D gene, clone size, J gene, CDR3 DNA, CDR3 protein. D genes are given only for firm matches. Clone size is not always given. Where it is, it says once, few, many or a class for expanded clones.

v_gene: TRBV7-7; d_gene: .; abundance: few; j_gene: TRBJ2-1; CDR3nt: TGTGCTAGCAGCCTGGGCATCCACAATGAGCAGTTCTTC; CDR3aa: CASSLGIHNEQFF
v_gene: TRBV20-1; d_gene: .; abundance: few; j_gene: TRBJ1-3; CDR3nt: TGCAGTGCTAGAGATCCCGGGAATGGAAACACCATATATTTT; CDR3aa: CSARDPGNGNTIYF
v_gene: TRBV4-2; d_gene: .; abundance: many; j_gene: TRBJ2-7; CDR3nt: TGTGCCAGCAGCCAATTCCTGGGCAACGAGCAGTACTTC; CDR3aa: CASSQFLGNEQYF
v_gene: TRBV4-2; d_gene: .; abundance: .; j_gene: TRBJ2-7; CDR3nt: TGTGCCAGCAGCCAGGATAGGGAACAGGAAACCTACGAGCAGTACTTC; CDR3aa: CASSQDREQETYEQYF
v_gene: TRBV5-4; d_gene: .; abundance: many; j_gene: TRBJ2-7; CDR3nt: TGTGCCAGCAGAAGGGACTTAACCTACGAGCAGTACTTC; CDR3aa: CASRRDLTYEQYF
v_gene: TRBV2; d_gene: .; abundance: few; j_gene: TRBJ2-3; CDR3nt: TGTGCCACCCGGGGCACAGATACGCAGTATTTT; CDR3aa: CATRGTDTQYF
v_gene: TRBV29-1; d_gene: TRBD2; abundance: .; j_gene: TRBJ2-2; CDR3nt: TGCAGCGTTGAGCCGGGACTAGACACCGGGGAGCTGTTTTTT; CDR3aa: CSVEPGLDTGELFF
v_gene: TRBV10-2; d_gene: .; abundance: many; j_gene: TRBJ1-5; CDR3nt: TGCGCCAGCGGATCTACAGAGAATCAGCCCCAGCATTTT; CDR3aa: CASGSTENQPQHF
v_gene: TRBV11-3; d_gene: .; abundance: few; j_gene: TRBJ1-5; CDR3nt: TGTGCCAGCAGCCTTACTCATGGACAGCCCCAGCATTTT; CDR3aa: CASSLTHGQPQHF
v_gene: TRBV7-9; d_gene: .; abundance: few; j_gene: TRBJ2-5; CDR3nt: TGTGCCAGCAGCTTAGGACCGTACCAAGAGACCCAGTACTTC; CDR3aa: CASSLGPYQETQYF
v_gene: TRBV14; d_gene: .; abundance: few; j_gene: TRBJ2-2; CDR3nt: TGTGCCAGCAGCCTCTACGGCGGGGAGCTGTTTTTT; CDR3aa: CASSLYGGELFF
v_gene: TRBV6-5; d_gene: TRBD2; abundance: .; j_gene: TRBJ2-1; CDR3nt: TGTGCCAGCAGTTACCTTCAAGCGGGGGGTGCTCACAATGTGCAGTTCTTC; CDR3aa: CASSYLQAGGAHNVQFF
v_gene: TRBV4-2; d_gene: .; abundance: .; j_gene: TRBJ2-3; CDR3nt: TGTGCCAGCAGCCTAGAGGGAGCTCTCACAGATACGCAGTATTTT; CDR3aa: CASSLEGALTDTQYF
v_gene: TRBV5-5; d_gene: TRBD1; abundance: .; j_gene: TRBJ2-7; CDR3nt: TGTGCCAGCAGCTTGACGCCTAACAGGGGCCCCTACGAGCAGTACTTC; CDR3aa: CASSLTPNRGPYEQYF
v_gene: TRBV2; d_gene: TRBD1; abundance: many; j_gene: TRBJ2-2; CDR3nt: TGTGCCAGCAGGGGGACAGGGGGCCTGGACCCCCTCACCGGGGAGCTGTTTTTT; CDR3aa: CASRGTGGLDPLTGELFF
v_gene: TRBV6-5; d_gene: TRBD2; abundance: few; j_gene: TRBJ2-2; CDR3nt: TGTGCCAGCAGTTACTCCGGACTAGCGGGGGATAGCGGGGAGCTGTTTTTT; CDR3aa: CASSYSGLAGDSGELFF
v_gene: TRBV6-2/TRBV6-3; d_gene: TRBD2; abundance: few; j_gene: TRBJ2-3; CDR3nt: TGTGCCAGCAGAACTAGCGGGAACACAGATACGCAGTATTTT; CDR3aa: CASRTSGNTDTQYF
v_gene: TRBV6-5; d_gene: .; abundance: .; j_gene: TRBJ2-1; CDR3nt: TGTGCCAGCAGTTACTCGAGAGTACTAGTATACAATGAGCAGTTCTTC; CDR3aa: CASSYSRVLVYNEQFF
v_gene: TRBV30; d_gene: .; abundance: many; j_gene: TRBJ2-7; CDR3nt: TGTGCCTGGAGTGTCGGGCTCCTCTTCGGCGAGCAGTACTTC; CDR3aa: CAWSVGLLFGEQYF
v_gene: TRBV5-1; d_gene: .; abundance: .; j_gene: TRBJ2-7; CDR3nt: TGCGCCAGCAGTGACCCCCGGACACCCTACGAGCAGTACTTC; CDR3aa: CASSDPRTPYEQYF
v_gene: TRBV6-1; d_gene: .; abundance: .; j_gene: TRBJ2-7; CDR3nt: TGTGCCAGCAGGACGGGAGTAGGGGTTTTTGGCGAGCAGTACTTC; CDR3aa: CASRTGVGVFGEQYF
v_gene: TRBV7-6; d_gene: .; abundance: .; j_gene: TRBJ2-3; CDR3nt: TGTGCCAGCAGCAACAGCCAGGGACCCACAGATACGCAGTATTTT; CDR3aa: CASSNSQGPTDTQYF
v_gene: TRBV11-2; d_gene: .; abundance: many; j_gene: TRBJ1-1; CDR3nt: TGTGCCAGCAGCTTAGACGGCACTGAAGCTTTCTTT; CDR3aa: CASSLDGTEAFF
v_gene: TRBV7-9; d_gene: TRBD2; abundance: few; j_gene: TRBJ2-1; CDR3nt: TGTGCCAGCTCCTCGCCCCCGGCTAGCGGGGGCCTTGCAAATGAGCAGTTCTTC; CDR3aa: CASSSPPASGGLANEQFF
v_gene: TRBV7-9; d_gene: .; abundance: few; j_gene: TRBJ2-2; CDR3nt: TGTGCCAGCAGCTTAGCCGACAGCACCGGGGAGCTGTTTTTT; CDR3aa: CASSLADSTGELFF
v_gene: TRBV20-1; d_gene: .; abundance: few; j_gene: TRBJ2-7; CDR3nt: TGCAGTGCTAGAGTTCAGGACTACGAGCAGTACTTC; CDR3aa: CSARVQDYEQYF
v_gene: TRBV7-9; d_gene: .; abundance: few; j_gene: TRBJ2-3; CDR3nt: TGTGCCAGCAGCTTAGGGATCCCGGATACGCAGTATTTT; CDR3aa: CASSLGIPDTQYF
v_gene: TRBV3-1; d_gene: .; abundance: .; j_gene: TRBJ1-1; CDR3nt: TGTGCCAGCAGCCCACTTACAGGGTCCACTGAAGCTTTCTTT; CDR3aa: CASSPLTGSTEAFF
v_gene: TRBV7-2; d_gene: TRBD1; abundance: .; j_gene: TRBJ2-2; CDR3nt: TGTGCCAGCAGCTTAGACAGGGGGAGTACCGGGGAGCTGTTTTTT; CDR3aa: CASSLDRGSTGELFF
v_gene: TRBV6-2/TRBV6-3; d_gene: TRBD2; abundance: many; j_gene: TRBJ2-5; CDR3nt: TGTGCCAGCAGGACTAGCGGGGTAGAGACCCAGTACTTC; CDR3aa: CASRTSGVETQYF
v_gene: TRBV6-4; d_gene: TRBD2; abundance: many; j_gene: TRBJ2-3; CDR3nt: TGTGCCAGCAGTTTGAGCGGGAGGACAGATACGCAGTATTTT; CDR3aa: CASSLSGRTDTQYF